The 19 T cell receptor beta chains below were found in one sample sequenced in a study of T cell repertoires in cytomegalovirus infection. Via MiXCR, TCRdb re-called the reads, giving one row per CDR3 protein. The data contain more than 50,000 distinct CDR3 sequences, roughly a third of them singletons. Antigens of these TCRs are unknown. Material for sequencing was PBMCs, sequenced either directly or after in vitro stimulation (not recorded which). The receptors were sampled from a human donor in good health (CMV status not recorded). Some clones in this sample may be carry-over from other donors' samples.

Worth noting for this clonotype: A much more abundant neighbour one base away suggests this may be a read error. The genes are TRBV20-1 and TRBJ2-7; 8 nucleotides agree with TRBD2. Per the germline V gene, CDR1 is DFQATT and CDR2 is SNEGSKA (reference sequence). This CDR3 has 15 residues. The ends lost 6 bases at V and 7 bases at J; junction bases unmatched: 17. The CDR3, as DNA: TGCAGTGCCCAGTCGGCGGGAGGTAATATGCGGGAGCAGTACTTC. This translates into CSAQSAGGNMREQYF.

This clonotype occurred a few times. The V call is TRBV7-9, the J call TRBJ1-1; no firm D call. The germline V gene has CDR1 SEHNR and CDR2 FQNEAQ (reference sequence). The CDR3 totals 15 residues. The V end lost 4 bases, the J end lost 0 bases, and 12 bases lay between the germline ends. The CDR3 loop reads CASSYGLALNTEAFF. The CDR3 DNA reads as TGTGCCAGCAGCTATGGACTGGCCCTGAACACTGAAGCTTTCTTT. The variable domain in full, completed from reference TRBV7-9 and TRBJ1-1, reads DTGVSQNPRHKITKRGQNVTFRCDPISEHNRLYWYRQTLGQGPEFLTYFQNEAQLEKSRLLSDRFSAERPKGSFSTLEIQRTEQGDSAMYLCASSYGLALNTEAFFGQGTRLTVV.

J is TRBJ2-7 and V is TRBV7-2; the D gene is possibly TRBD2 (5 bases). Germline V gene lookup returns CDR1 SGHTA and CDR2 FQGNSA. Trimming stripped 5 bases from V and 3 bases from J, with 11 bases between. This CDR3 comprises 13 residues. CDR3 bases: TGTGCCAGCAGCCTACTGGCGGGCTACGAGCAGTACTTC. The encoded protein is CASSLLAGYEQYF.

This clonotype has just a few counts. The chain carries TRBV19 and TRBJ1-2; no clear D. The CDR3 loop spans 15 amino acids. Germline V CDR1 and CDR2: LNHDA, SQIVND (reference sequence). Between the trimmed V and J ends, which lost 2 bases and 3 bases, there was a span of 13 bases. The CDR3 nucleotides are TGTGCCAGTAGTATACGGGCAGCCTCTTACTATGGCTACACCTTC. This translates into CASSIRAASYYGYTF.

This clonotype was seen only a few times. This chain joins TRBV5-5 and TRBJ2-2; 7 nucleotides line up with TRBD2. Germline CDR1 is SGHKS and CDR2 is YYEKEE (reference sequence). CDR3 length: 15 amino acids. Losses at the gene ends were 4 bases for V and 4 bases for J; bases not matched to a gene: 7. The CDR3 DNA reads TGTGCCAGCAGCCCGCCGGGACTAAGCACCGGGGAGCTGTTTTTT. Encoded protein: CASSPPGLSTGELFF.

The rearrangement joins TRBV7-6 to TRBJ1-2; no reliable D call. Germline V gene sequence: CDR1 SGHVS, CDR2 FNYEAQ. The CDR3 is made up of 11 amino acids. Trimming removed 6 bases from V and 6 bases from J, with 8 bases in between. CDR3 DNA sequence: TGTGCCAGCAGTTCCCCGGATGGCTACACCTTC. The encoded protein is CASSSPDGYTF. Full variable domain (missing parts from reference TRBV7-6 and TRBJ1-2): GAGVSQSPRYKVTKRGQDVALRCDPISGHVSLYWYRQALGQGPEFLTYFNYEAQQDKSGLPNDRFSAERPEGSISTLTIQRTEQRDSAMYRCASSSPDGYTFGSGTRLTVV.

The V and J genes are TRBV11-2 and TRBJ2-5; a possible D gene is TRBD1 (6 bases). In germline, CDR1 is SGHAT, CDR2 FQNNGV. V lost 5 bases, J lost 0 bases, and 10 bases lay in between. This CDR3 is built from 14 residues. The CDR3 loop reads CASSQRQDQETQYF. The CDR3 bases are TGTGCCAGCAGCCAACGACAGGACCAAGAGACCCAGTACTTC.

The V gene is TRBV11-2, the J gene TRBJ2-5; D remains ambiguous. V was clipped by 6 bases and J by 5 bases, with 22 bases between them. Germline assignment: CDR1 SGHAT and CDR2 FQNNGV. The CDR3 has 16 residues. CDR3 bases: TGTGCCAGCAGTCCCTCCTGGCCCGAGCCGCTTGAGACCCAGTACTTC. Translation: CASSPSWPEPLETQYF.

V usage is TRBV6-1 and J usage is TRBJ1-1; unclear D gene. Trimming pared 7 bases from V and 3 bases from J, leaving 15 bases between. The CDR3 is 14 amino acids. Germline CDR1 MNHNS, CDR2 SASEGT. The CDR3 loop is CASTWTDDYTEAFF. The CDR3, as DNA: TGTGCCAGCACTTGGACCGATGACTACACTGAAGCTTTCTTT.

This chain uses TRBV4-2 with TRBJ1-3; possible D gene TRBD1, 5 bases. The CDR3 sequence is 16 residues long. V was pared by 1 base and J by 1 base, with 11 bases between. Germline V gene lookup returns CDR1 LGHNA and CDR2 YNFKEQ. The CDR3 sequence is CASSQAAGRSGNTIYF. As DNA, the CDR3 is TGTGCCAGCAGCCAAGCGGCAGGGAGGTCTGGAAACACCATATATTTT.

The gene calls are TRBV6-4 and TRBJ1-6; D call uncertain. Between the trimmed V and J ends, which lost 3 bases and 8 bases, there was a span of 8 bases. Germline V lookup: CDR1 MRHNA, CDR2 SNTAGT. The CDR3 consists of 13 residues. CDR3 region: CASSEVRDSPLHF. CDR3 DNA: TGTGCCAGCAGTGAAGTAAGGGATTCACCCCTCCACTTT.

The chain couples TRBV27 to TRBJ1-4; the match to TRBD1 covers 12 bases. V trimming: 5 bases; J trimming: 7 bases; junction bases outside the gene matches: 5. This CDR3 is 15 amino acids long. Germline-derived CDR1 and CDR2 are MNHEY and SMNVEV (reference sequence). This CDR3 is CASSPWGQGAEKLFF. The CDR3 region has the DNA TGTGCCAGCAGTCCTTGGGGACAGGGGGCTGAAAAACTGTTTTTT.

This clonotype was recorded a few times. For the CDR3, the DNA is TGCGCCAGCAGCCAACCGGGACGGCGAAACTATGGCTACACCTTC. As protein: CASSQPGRRNYGYTF. The chain recombines TRBV4-1 with TRBJ1-2; maybe TRBD1 (5 bases). Germline assignment: CDR1 MGHRA and CDR2 YSYEKL. This CDR3 is built from 15 residues. V was trimmed by 2 bases and J by 2 bases, leaving 12 bases between them.

This clonotype was seen a handful of times. This chain connects TRBV19 to TRBJ1-5, with D uncertain. Trimming shortened V by 9 bases and J by 1 base, and 16 bases separated the two germline ends. Germline values: CDR1 LNHDA, CDR2 SQIVND (reference sequence). This CDR3 is 15 amino acids long. The CDR3 is CASTLVPWSNQPQHF. The CDR3 DNA sequence: TGTGCCAGCACTTTGGTCCCTTGGAGCAATCAGCCCCAGCATTTT.

This clonotype was detected a few times. J is TRBJ2-1 and V is TRBV20-1, with TRBD2 matching 10 bases. This CDR3 comprises 14 residues. Germline values: CDR1 DFQATT, CDR2 SNEGSKA (reference sequence). Germline trimming cut 6 bases from V and 4 bases from J; bases unmatched to any gene: 6. In DNA, the CDR3 is TGCAGTGCACCCAGCGGGGGGGCGTACAATGAGCAGTTCTTC. It specifies CSAPSGGAYNEQFF.

The rearrangement links TRBV19 to TRBJ1-2; maybe TRBD1 (6 bases). The CDR3 has 15 residues. V lost 10 bases and J lost 5, with 23 bases in between. CDR1 is LNHDA, CDR2 SQIVND, per germline (reference sequence). CDR3 region: CATSHPVTGRYGYTF. The CDR3 coding sequence is TGTGCCACCTCACACCCCGTGACAGGTCGATATGGCTACACCTTC.

The chain joins TRBV25-1 to TRBJ2-1; tentative D call: TRBD2 (6 bases). Germline V gives CDR1 MGHDK, CDR2 SYGVNS. This CDR3 comprises 12 residues. V gave up 3 bases and J gave up 13 bases, with 13 bases separating them. The CDR3 coding sequence is TGTGCCAGCAGTGATGACCGGGACTGTCAGTTCTTC. Protein: CASSDDRDCQFF.

This clonotype appeared many times. The chain employs TRBV7-9 and TRBJ1-2; TRBD1 matches at 8 bases. V was pared by 4 bases and J by 6 bases, with 7 bases of the junction left unmatched. This CDR3 is built from 14 residues. Per germline, CDR1 SEHNR and CDR2 FQNEAQ (reference sequence). The CDR3 reads CASSSIRGLDGYTF. The CDR3 nucleotides read TGTGCCAGCAGCTCGATCAGGGGGCTGGATGGCTACACCTTC.

The V and J genes are TRBV11-1 and TRBJ2-7; D ambiguous. Germline CDR1 reads SGHAT; CDR2 reads FQDESV (reference sequence). V dropped 7 bases and J dropped 3 bases, with 13 bases sitting between them. There are 13 residues in the CDR3. The CDR3 DNA reads TGTGCCAGCACCCCCCCGGATGGCTACGAGCAGTACTTC. This translates into CASTPPDGYEQYF.